Below are 3 T cell receptor beta chains sequenced from a single sample in a study of blood T cell repertoires in COVID-19. Only in-frame clones appear in the TCRdb table, and some are missing; sequencing was by immunoSEQ multiplex PCR. The repertoire holds 150,000 to 200,000 clones, with about 85% as singletons. The material sequenced was peripheral blood. These receptors all stem from a woman in her sixties with acute or convalescent COVID-19.

This chain connects TRBV14 to TRBJ2-2, with 8 bases matching TRBD1. Germline CDR1 is SGHDN and CDR2 is FVKESK. This CDR3 region has 18 residues. V shed 0 bases and J 3 bases; nucleotides not matched to a gene: 9. CDR3 in amino acids: CASSQDIRQGAYTGELFF. Here the CDR3 DNA reads TGTGCCAGCAGCCAAGATATTCGCCAGGGGGCCTACACCGGGGAGCTGTTTTTT.

The chain recombines TRBV2 with TRBJ2-5, with 9 bases aligning to TRBD2. Germline V lookup: CDR1 SNHLY, CDR2 FYNNEI. After removal of 8 bases from V and 5 bases from J, the junction contained 9 bases not matched to a gene. The CDR3 extends over 14 amino acids. The DNA for the CDR3 is TGTGCCAGCTCCCTCGGCGGGAGGGATGAGACCCAGTACTTC. Its protein is CASSLGGRDETQYF.

The chain has TRBV2 and TRBJ1-4, with D possibly matching TRBD1 (5 bases). Germline assignment: CDR1 SNHLY and CDR2 FYNNEI. V dropped 2 bases and J dropped 7 bases, with 11 bases sitting between them. This CDR3 spans 14 amino acids. CDR3 amino acids: CASSERGRSEKLFF. The CDR3 region has the DNA TGTGCCAGCAGTGAAAGGGGAAGGAGTGAAAAACTGTTTTTT.